The text below deals with one T cell receptor beta chain. The antigen remains unidentified. Germline V gene lookup returns CDR1 SGHKS and CDR2 YYEKEE (reference sequence). The CDR3 consists of 11 residues. V was clipped by 6 bases and J by 8 bases, with 12 bases between them. This specimen belongs to a study of lymphopenia after photon versus proton radiotherapy. The protocol was immunoSEQ multiplex PCR, while the TCRdb copy is restricted to in-frame clones and leaves out a portion. The sample includes 20,000 to 30,000 clones, approximately 89% of them seen just once. Study outcomes and limitations: After the lymphocyte nadir, photon-treated repertoires showed oligoclonal expansion, especially of CD8+ Temra cells.

The sample in question was peripheral blood, obtained from a patient treated with photon-based radiotherapy. This receptor was obtained from a man younger than 45 with gastric cancer. The rearrangement links TRBV5-5 to TRBJ2-7, with TRBD2 as a possible D gene (5 bases). The CDR3 here is CASTLGGQQYF. The CDR3 bases are TGTGCCAGCACCTTAGGCGGGCAGCAGTACTTC.